This entry is about one T cell receptor (beta chain). This sample stems from a study of blood T cell repertoires in COVID-19. At the level of the study: Some COVID-19 samples were acute and others convalescent; all came from the United States, Italy and Spain. Sources were T cells, B-cell-depleted T cells, or PBMCs; the material itself was cDNA or gDNA.

The germline V and J ends were trimmed by 2 bases and 4 bases, with 8 bases remaining between them. Germline CDR1 MNHEY, CDR2 SVGAGI. CDR3 length: 13 residues. Original data processing: Reference gene primer amplification in the assay estimated nucleated cell counts. The protocol was immunoSEQ multiplex PCR, while the TCRdb copy is restricted to in-frame clones and leaves out a portion. Clonal size and the V and J genes are those of that table, whereas D and trimming came from the DNA. The data contain tens of thousands of clones, approximately 80% of them singletons. The V gene is TRBV6-5, the J gene TRBJ1-1, with TRBD1 as a possible D gene (6 bases). This TCR derives from a man aged 70-80 years with active COVID-19. Sequencing was carried out using peripheral blood. The CDR3 spells CASSYRGGTEAFF. The CDR3 coding sequence is TGTGCCAGCAGTTACAGGGGGGGCACTGAAGCTTTCTTT.